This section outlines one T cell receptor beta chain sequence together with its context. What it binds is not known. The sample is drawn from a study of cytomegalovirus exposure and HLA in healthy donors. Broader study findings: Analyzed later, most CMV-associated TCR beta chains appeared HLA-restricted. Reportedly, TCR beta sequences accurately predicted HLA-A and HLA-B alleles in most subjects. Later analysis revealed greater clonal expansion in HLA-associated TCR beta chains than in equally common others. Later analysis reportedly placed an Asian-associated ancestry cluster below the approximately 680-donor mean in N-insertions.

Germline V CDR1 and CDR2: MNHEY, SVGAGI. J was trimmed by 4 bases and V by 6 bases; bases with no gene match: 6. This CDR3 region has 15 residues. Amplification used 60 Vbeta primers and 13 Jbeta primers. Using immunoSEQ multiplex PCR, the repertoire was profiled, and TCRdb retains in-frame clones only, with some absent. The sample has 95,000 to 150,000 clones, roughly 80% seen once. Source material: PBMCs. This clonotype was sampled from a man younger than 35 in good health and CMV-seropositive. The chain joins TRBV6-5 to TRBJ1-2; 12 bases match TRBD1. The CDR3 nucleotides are TGTGCCAGCAGCCTGGGACAGGGGGCTAGCTATGGCTACACCTTC. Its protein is CASSLGQGASYGYTF.